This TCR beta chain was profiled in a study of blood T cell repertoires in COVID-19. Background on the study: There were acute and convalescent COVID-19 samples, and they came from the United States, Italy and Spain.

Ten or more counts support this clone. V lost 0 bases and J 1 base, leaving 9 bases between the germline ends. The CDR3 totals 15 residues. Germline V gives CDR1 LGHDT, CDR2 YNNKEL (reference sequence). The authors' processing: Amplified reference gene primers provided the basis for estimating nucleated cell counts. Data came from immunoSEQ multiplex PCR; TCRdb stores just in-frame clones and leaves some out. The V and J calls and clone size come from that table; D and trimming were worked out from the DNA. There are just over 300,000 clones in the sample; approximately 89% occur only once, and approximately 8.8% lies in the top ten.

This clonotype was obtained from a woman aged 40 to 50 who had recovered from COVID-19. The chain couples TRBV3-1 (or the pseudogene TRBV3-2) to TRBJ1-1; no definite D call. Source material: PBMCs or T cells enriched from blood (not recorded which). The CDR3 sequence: CASSQDKRENTEAFF. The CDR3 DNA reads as TGTGCCAGCAGCCAAGATAAACGGGAGAACACTGAAGCTTTCTTT.